This TCR beta chain was obtained from a study of neurological immune-mediated disorders. This clonotype was seen at least ten times. Sorted libraries were derived from about a million CD4+ or CD8+ T cells. Each CDR3 protein is one row after TCRdb ran MiXCR on the 5' RACE reads. In the table there are roughly 29,000 distinct CDR3 sequences, roughly 25% of which are singletons. The CDR3 sequence is 14 residues long. Trimming took off 5 bases at V and 5 bases at J, with 16 bases between the two ends. Germline CDR1 reads SQVTM; CDR2 reads ANQGSEA. This TCR came from a man aged 50 to 60 with HTLV-1-associated myelopathy (HAM/TSP). The sequenced sample was CD4+ T cells from blood. The rearrangement joins TRBV29-1 to TRBJ2-1, with a possible D match to TRBD2 (5 bases). The chain's CDR3 is CSVSGKSIDNEQFF. The CDR3 DNA reads TGCAGCGTTTCCGGGAAAAGTATTGACAATGAGCAGTTCTTC.